The 3 T cell receptor beta chains reported below all come from one sample, sequenced in a study of CD8 T cells in ankylosing spondylitis. Study outcomes and limitations: A motif of seven or eight highly homologous TCR beta variants was seen as apparently characteristic of ankylosing spondylitis blood.

These TCRs are of unknown antigen specificity. TCRdb recomputed calls from the 5' RACE reads with MiXCR, one row per CDR3 protein. The table lists around 450,000 distinct CDR3 sequences, around 26% of them singletons, with 0.89% in the top ten. The sequencing sample was made of blood, either unsorted or a sorted T cell fraction (not recorded which). The receptors were gathered from a male donor with ankylosing spondylitis.

This clonotype was observed a handful of times. The chain couples TRBV7-2 to TRBJ2-4; no reliable D call. The germline CDR1 and CDR2 sequences are SGHTA and FQGNSA. The CDR3 spans 12 residues. Trimming removed 5 bases from V and 8 bases from J, with 10 bases in between. The CDR3 region has the DNA TGTGCCAGCAGCGTAGGGTCGGACATTCAGTACTTC. Encoded protein: CASSVGSDIQYF.

V is TRBV20-1 and J is TRBJ2-7; 8 nucleotides line up with TRBD2. The V segment lost 5 bases and the J segment 4 bases; nucleotides outside the gene matches: 4. This CDR3 contains 12 residues. The germline CDR1 and CDR2 sequences are DFQATT and SNEGSKA (reference sequence). CDR3 protein: CSAGPSGYEQYV. The CDR3 nucleotides read TGCAGTGCTGGCCCTAGCGGGTACGAGCAGTACGTC.

The V gene is TRBV27, the J gene TRBJ1-5; D remains ambiguous. Germline CDR1 is MNHEY and CDR2 is SMNVEV (reference sequence). The CDR3 runs to 13 residues. V was shortened by 5 bases and J by 5 bases, with 10 bases between the two germline ends. The DNA for the CDR3 is TGTGCCAGCAGTGCGCTCGTTCATCAGCCCCAGCATTTT. This codes for CASSALVHQPQHF.